This T cell receptor beta chain was obtained from a study of human T cells and chemical hapten exposure. Study-wide context: Diphenylcyclopropenone was applied weekly to patients' scalps across the roughly 23-week study. Patients, chiefly female, had alopecia areata, totalis or universalis.

A single record per CDR3 protein comes from TCRdb applying MiXCR to the RACE reads. The table has under 100,000 distinct CDR3 sequences, about 10% seen once. Time point noted: patch test 2, 6 weeks after DPC sensitization. Treatment of the sample: therapeutic diphenylcyclopropenone sensitization with weekly scalp DPC. The starting material, unfractionated whole blood, was used for total RNA extraction. This clonotype occurred a few times. The length of the CDR3 is 16 residues. Deletions cut 1 base from V and 2 bases from J, with 12 bases between. Per the germline V gene, CDR1 is KGHSH and CDR2 is LQKENI.

This material consisted of whole blood, taken in connection with sensitization to the hapten diphenylcyclopropenone (DPC). This chain links TRBV18 with TRBJ2-1; possible D gene TRBD2, 6 bases. The clonotype comes from a woman aged 45 to 65 with alopecia areata. Some clones in this sample may be carry-over from other donors' samples. CDR3 nucleotide sequence: TGTGCCAGCTCACCACTATCTAGCGCAGCCTACAATGAGCAGTTCTTC. This translates into CASSPLSSAAYNEQFF.